Below, 10 T cell receptor beta chains from the same sample are listed, as sequenced in a study of T-cell memory formation after mild COVID-19. A single record per CDR3 protein comes from TCRdb applying MiXCR to the 5' RACE reads. The sample has approximately 250,000 distinct CDR3 sequences; 16% are singletons. Sequenced input: PBMCs or a T cell subset sorted from them (not recorded which). Receptor source: a man aged 18 to 30 who had mild COVID-19 (a few samples of this study predate the infection). Cell type and time point are not known.

This clonotype was observed a few times. The chain couples TRBV12-3 or TRBV12-4 to TRBJ1-4; D is undetermined. The ends were cut back, 4 bases at V and 4 bases at J, with 13 bases in the middle. The CDR3 has 15 amino acids. The CDR3 region has the DNA TGTGCCAGCAGTTCGACAAGGGAGAATAATGAAAAACTGTTTTTT. Residues: CASSSTRENNEKLFF.

The CDR3 DNA reads TGTGCCAGTACGCGAGATCGAGGTTCCTATGGCTACACCTTC. As protein: CASTRDRGSYGYTF. The chain is built from TRBV19 and TRBJ1-2; unclear D gene. CDR1 and CDR2 (germline): LNHDA, SQIVND (reference sequence). This CDR3 comprises 14 residues. V shed 7 bases and J shed 4 bases, with 16 bases lying between them.

This chain uses TRBV6-1 with TRBJ2-3; 9 bases are shared with TRBD1. Per germline, CDR1 MNHNS and CDR2 SASEGT. Trimming removed 1 base from V and 7 bases from J; junction bases left unmatched: 9. This CDR3 is 16 amino acids long. In DNA form, the CDR3 reads TGTGCCAGCAGTGAAGTTGACAGGGGGTATTTCCATACGCAGTATTTT. Protein: CASSEVDRGYFHTQYF.

The chain has TRBV7-9 and TRBJ2-1; a possible D gene is TRBD1 (5 bases). The CDR3 contains 15 residues. CDR1 is SEHNR and CDR2 is FQNEAQ in the germline V gene (reference sequence). V was shortened by 4 bases and J by 8 bases, with 18 bases between the two germline ends. The DNA of the CDR3 is TGTGCCAGCAGCTCAATTAGAGACTCAGGGTATGAGCAGTTCTTC. The encoded protein is CASSSIRDSGYEQFF.

This clonotype came up a few times. The chain uses TRBV12-3 or TRBV12-4 and TRBJ2-3, with D tentatively TRBD1 (6 bases). V was pared by 1 base and J by 2 bases, with 7 bases between. The CDR3 runs to 14 residues. The CDR3 sequence is CASSLEGVTDTQYF. The CDR3 DNA is TGTGCCAGCAGTTTAGAGGGGGTCACAGATACGCAGTATTTT.

This sequence joins TRBV10-3 and TRBJ1-1; D unresolved. Trimming removed 3 bases at V and 0 bases at J, with 8 bases between. The CDR3 covers 14 residues. Per germline, CDR1 ENHRY and CDR2 SYGVKD. CDR3 DNA: TGTGCCATCAGTGATATGAGTCTGAACACTGAAGCTTTCTTT. It translates to CAISDMSLNTEAFF.

This clonotype was recorded a few times. V gene TRBV5-1 combines with J gene TRBJ2-3; 9 nucleotides align to TRBD1. This CDR3 is 16 amino acids long. V shed 4 bases, J shed 2 bases, and the junction held 8 bases outside the gene matches. Per the germline V gene, CDR1 is SGHRS and CDR2 is YFSETQ. In nucleotides, the CDR3 is TGCGCCAGCAGCCCCTCTGGGACAGGGCTCACAGATACGCAGTATTTT. This encodes CASSPSGTGLTDTQYF.

This clonotype was seen only a few times. The chain employs TRBV12-3 or TRBV12-4 and TRBJ1-2, with a possible D match to TRBD1 (6 bases). This CDR3 has 12 amino acids. Trimming pared 6 bases from V and 8 bases from J, leaving 13 bases between. This CDR3 is CASRGPGGGYTF. The CDR3 DNA is TGTGCCAGCAGAGGCCCCGGGGGCGGCTACACCTTC.

This clonotype has only a few counts. The chain joins TRBV7-9 to TRBJ1-1, with D possibly matching TRBD1 (5 bases). The CDR3 has 17 residues. Germline CDR1 and CDR2: SEHNR and FQNEAQ (reference sequence). V lost 6 bases to trimming and J lost 1 base, with 21 bases between them. The CDR3 nucleotides are TGTGCCAGCAGGAGATGGGGTGGGACCCCTAAGAACACTGAAGCTTTCTTT. Residues: CASRRWGGTPKNTEAFF.

Written as DNA, the CDR3 is TGCAGTGCTAGAGATCCCCTTAGACCAGCTTGGTCTAACACCTTC. Translated: CSARDPLRPAWSNTF. The chain couples TRBV20-1 to TRBJ1-2; D not resolved. The germline gives CDR1 DFQATT, CDR2 SNEGSKA (reference sequence). The CDR3 runs 15 residues. The ends were cut back, 0 bases at V and 12 bases at J, with 23 bases in the middle.